This TCR beta chain was captured in a study of a mutant IDH1 vaccine in newly diagnosed glioma. On the study more broadly: Therapy received beforehand was radiotherapy, temozolomide, or both, with most patients given both. The study's findings and limits: Changes in the top peripheral T cell clonotypes seemingly had no bearing on pseudoprogression.

Sequencing used immunoSEQ multiplex PCR; TCRdb keeps in-frame clones, though not all of them. The table has approximately 52,000 clones, 70% to 80% seen once. Germline V CDR1 and CDR2: MNHNS, SASEGT. Trimming left V 2 bases short and J 0 bases short, with 8 bases between. The CDR3 is 15 residues long. The time point was: baseline, week 1 (first vaccination visit). Documented treatment: pre-vaccination baseline after standard-of-care therapy. As regards this clone: The antigen is undetermined.

This clonotype was sampled from a woman in her thirties or forties with glioma. V and J are TRBV6-1 and TRBJ2-4; D is unclear. The material was PBMCs, obtained from a glioma patient treated with radiotherapy, temozolomide or both. The CDR3 sequence: CASSEIGLAKNIQYF. CDR3 in DNA: TGTGCCAGCAGTGAAATAGGCCTAGCCAAAAACATTCAGTACTTC.